The following is a T cell receptor beta chain sequence with its context. Its cognate antigen is unknown. Donors likely had unrecorded immune exposures despite being nominally healthy when sampled. PCR was performed using 60 Vbeta and 13 Jbeta primers. Some clones are missing from TCRdb's copy, which holds only in-frame ones; the method was immunoSEQ multiplex PCR. Of 150,000 or so clones in the sample, roughly 80% were seen once. This record comes from a study of cytomegalovirus exposure and HLA in healthy donors. Points from the study as a whole: Accurate prediction of most subjects' HLA-A and HLA-B alleles from TCR beta sequences was reported. A later examination showed that TCR association rates differed by HLA locus, with DRB1 most and HLA-C fewest. The authors considered a cluster of highly shared sequence variants likely to be a sequencing artifact.

Germline V CDR1 and CDR2: SGHRS, YFSETQ. The CDR3 extends over 16 amino acids. The V gene lost 1 base and the J gene lost 0 bases, with 8 bases spanning the gap. The specimen was PBMCs. V usage is TRBV5-1 and J usage is TRBJ1-6; D remains unclear. The source of this sequence is a woman aged 40-49 years in good health and CMV-seropositive. The CDR3: CASSLQPSSYNSPLHF. The CDR3 DNA reads TGCGCCAGCAGCTTGCAACCTAGCTCCTATAATTCACCCCTCCACTTT.